This T cell receptor (beta chain) was recovered during a study of response to subunit inactivated influenza vaccine. A word on this clonotype: What it recognizes is unknown.

Via MiXCR, TCRdb re-called the RT-PCR reads, giving one row per CDR3 protein. The sample holds more than 400,000 distinct CDR3 sequences; approximately 11% are singletons and the top ten take 10% to 15%. J lost 0 bases, V lost 0 bases, and 7 bases had no gene match. CDR3 length: 18 residues. Germline lookup yields CDR1 LGHDT and CDR2 YNNKEL (reference sequence). Study results and caveats: Each seasonal influenza vaccination, the authors suggested, recruits few new T cells.

The sequence derives from a man over 45 who received an inactivated influenza vaccine. The sample was PBMCs from blood, taken about 6 weeks after vaccination. The chain joins TRBV3-1 to TRBJ2-3; 9 bases are shared with TRBD2. Here the CDR3 reads CASSQDNLAGPSTDTQYF. CDR3 sequence (DNA): TGTGCCAGCAGCCAAGATAACCTAGCGGGACCTAGCACAGATACGCAGTATTTT.